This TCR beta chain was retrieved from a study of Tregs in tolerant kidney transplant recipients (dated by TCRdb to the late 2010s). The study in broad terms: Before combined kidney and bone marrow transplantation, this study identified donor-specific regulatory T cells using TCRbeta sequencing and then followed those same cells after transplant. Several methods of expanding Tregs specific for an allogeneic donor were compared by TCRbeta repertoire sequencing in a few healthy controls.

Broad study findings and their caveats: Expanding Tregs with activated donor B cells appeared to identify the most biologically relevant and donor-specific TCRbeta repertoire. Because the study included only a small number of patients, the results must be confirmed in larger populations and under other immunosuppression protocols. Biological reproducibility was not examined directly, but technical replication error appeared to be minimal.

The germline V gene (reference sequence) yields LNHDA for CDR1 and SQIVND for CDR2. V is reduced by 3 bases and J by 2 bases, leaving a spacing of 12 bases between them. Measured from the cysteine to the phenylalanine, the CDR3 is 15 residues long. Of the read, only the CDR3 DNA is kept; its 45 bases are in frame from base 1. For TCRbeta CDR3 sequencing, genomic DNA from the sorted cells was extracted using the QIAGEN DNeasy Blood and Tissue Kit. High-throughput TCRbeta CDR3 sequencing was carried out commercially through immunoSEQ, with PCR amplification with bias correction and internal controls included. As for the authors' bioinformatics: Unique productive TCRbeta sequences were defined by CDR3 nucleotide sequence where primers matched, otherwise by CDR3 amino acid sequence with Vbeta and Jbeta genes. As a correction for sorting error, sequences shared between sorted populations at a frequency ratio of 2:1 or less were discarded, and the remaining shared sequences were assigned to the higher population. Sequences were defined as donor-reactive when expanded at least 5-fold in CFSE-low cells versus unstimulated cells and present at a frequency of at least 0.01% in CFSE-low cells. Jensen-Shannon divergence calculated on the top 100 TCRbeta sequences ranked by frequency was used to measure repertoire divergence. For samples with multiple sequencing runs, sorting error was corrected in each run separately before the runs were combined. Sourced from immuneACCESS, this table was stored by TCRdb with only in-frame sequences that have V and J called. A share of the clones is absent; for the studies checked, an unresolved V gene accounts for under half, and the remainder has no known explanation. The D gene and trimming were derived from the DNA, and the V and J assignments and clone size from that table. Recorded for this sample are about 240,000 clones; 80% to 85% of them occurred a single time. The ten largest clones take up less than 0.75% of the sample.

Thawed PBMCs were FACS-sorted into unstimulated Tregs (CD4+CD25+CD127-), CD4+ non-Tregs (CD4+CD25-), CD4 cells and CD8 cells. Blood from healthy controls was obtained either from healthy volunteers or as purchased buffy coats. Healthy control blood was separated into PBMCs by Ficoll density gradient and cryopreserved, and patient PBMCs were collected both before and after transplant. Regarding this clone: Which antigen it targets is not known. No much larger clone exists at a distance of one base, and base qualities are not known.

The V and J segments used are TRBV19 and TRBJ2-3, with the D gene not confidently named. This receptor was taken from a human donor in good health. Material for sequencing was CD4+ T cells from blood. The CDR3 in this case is CASSILAATTDTQYF. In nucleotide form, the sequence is TGTGCCAGTAGTATCTTGGCGGCGACCACAGATACGCAGTATTTT.